These 21 T cell receptor beta chains share one sample of origin, sequenced in a study of shared clonotypes between healthy human individuals. Clones were sequenced by immunoSEQ multiplex PCR, and TCRdb holds only the in-frame ones, with some missing. The data contain about a million clones, 60% to 85% of them singletons. Material: memory CD4+ T cells sorted from blood. Subset defined: CD45RA-negative fraction. These receptors all stem from a man younger than 30 in good health.

The chain is built from TRBV27 and TRBJ2-7; D is undetermined. Trimming removed 9 bases from V and 5 bases from J, with 17 bases in between. Germline V gene data show CDR1 as MNHEY and CDR2 as SMNVEV (reference sequence). The CDR3 sequence is 13 residues long. CDR3 sequence: CASLQRALHEQYF. For the CDR3, the DNA is TGTGCCAGTTTACAGCGTGCCCTTCACGAGCAGTACTTC.

This chain connects TRBV7-9 to TRBJ2-1; 10 nucleotides match TRBD2. V was pared by 5 bases and J by 5 bases, with 6 bases of the junction left unmatched. The CDR3 has 15 residues. CDR1 and CDR2 from the germline V gene are SEHNR and FQNEAQ (reference sequence). CDR3 coding DNA: TGTGCCAGCAGCCCGGGACTAGCGCTCGACAATGAGCAGTTCTTC. Translation: CASSPGLALDNEQFF.

The CDR3 DNA is TGTGCCATCAGTGAGTCGTACGGGACTGGGGCCAACGTCCTGACTTTC. It encodes CAISESYGTGANVLTF. The J gene is TRBJ2-6, the V gene TRBV10-3; TRBD2 might be the D (5 bases). The CDR3 contains 16 residues. V lost 0 bases and J 2 bases, leaving 8 bases between the germline ends. Germline V gives CDR1 ENHRY, CDR2 SYGVKD.

The chain has TRBV2 and TRBJ1-5; D gene unclear. Per the germline V gene, CDR1 is SNHLY and CDR2 is FYNNEI. Trimming removed 7 bases from V and 0 bases from J, with 10 bases in between. The CDR3 runs to 14 residues. The DNA for the CDR3 is TGTGCCAGCAAGACGGCTTATAGCAATCAGCCCCAGCATTTT. It yields the protein CASKTAYSNQPQHF.

This chain connects TRBV18 to TRBJ2-7; 8 bases are shared with TRBD1. Germline values: CDR1 KGHSH, CDR2 LQKENI. This CDR3 comprises 13 residues. V was clipped by 6 bases and J by 6 bases; unmatched bases: 7. The CDR3 nucleotides are TGTGCCAGCTCCAGGGGGCCTGTTCTCGAGCAGTACTTC. Amino acids: CASSRGPVLEQYF.

CDR3 nucleotides: TGTGCCAGCAGCGGCCGGGCGGCAGATACGCAGTATTTT. It specifies CASSGRAADTQYF. V gene TRBV7-2 combines with J gene TRBJ2-3, with D unresolved. V dropped 5 bases and J dropped 4 bases, with 10 bases sitting between them. There are 13 residues in the CDR3. From germline, CDR1 is SGHTA and CDR2 FQGNSA.

This chain connects TRBV15 to TRBJ2-1, with D perhaps matching TRBD1 (6 bases). The V gene lost 7 bases and the J gene lost 7 bases, with 17 bases spanning the gap. Germline values: CDR1 LNHNV, CDR2 YYDKDF (reference sequence). This CDR3 is 14 amino acids long. The CDR3 bases are TGTGCCACCAACCGGGACACCAACGCTAATGAGCAGTTCTTC. Protein sequence: CATNRDTNANEQFF.

V and J are TRBV28 and TRBJ1-1; TRBD1 matches 8 bases. The CDR3 is 16 residues long. Germline V gives CDR1 MDHEN, CDR2 SYDVKM. J gave up 1 base and V 2 bases, and 6 bases lay outside the gene matches. The CDR3 loop reads CASSLGDRLTNTEAFF. CDR3 coding DNA: TGTGCCAGCAGTTTAGGGGACAGGTTAACGAACACTGAAGCTTTCTTT.

The chain uses TRBV2 and TRBJ2-5, with D maybe TRBD2 (7 bases). Germline CDR1 SNHLY, CDR2 FYNNEI. The CDR3 is made up of 17 amino acids. V was trimmed by 0 bases and J by 5 bases, leaving 19 bases between them. DNA for the CDR3: TGTGCCAGCAGTGAAGCGCTTCTGGGGGGGCGGAAGGAGACCCAGTACTTC. Amino acid sequence: CASSEALLGGRKETQYF.

A note on this clone: The sample carries other DNA sequences with the same CDR3. The genes are TRBV20-1 and TRBJ1-2; D unclear. Germline V gene sequence: CDR1 DFQATT, CDR2 SNEGSKA (reference sequence). This CDR3 contains 11 residues. Trimming pared 5 bases from V and 4 bases from J, leaving 8 bases between. In DNA, the CDR3 is TGCAGTGCTCGCTTCCTCTATGGCTACACCTTC. This sequence encodes CSARFLYGYTF.

In its sample, this clone was seen a few times. The chain is built from TRBV4-3 and TRBJ2-4; TRBD1 aligns across 7 bases. J was trimmed by 0 bases and V by 0 bases; bases with no gene match: 14. Germline values: CDR1 LGHNA, CDR2 YSLEER. CDR3 length: 20 residues. The CDR3 region has the DNA TGCGCCAGCAGCCAAGACGGTACCGGGACAGCCTTTCTAGCCAAAAACATTCAGTACTTC. Translation: CASSQDGTGTAFLAKNIQYF.

The chain has TRBV2 and TRBJ2-3; 8 bases match TRBD1. Germline lookup yields CDR1 SNHLY and CDR2 FYNNEI. The CDR3 sequence is 15 residues long. J was trimmed by 2 bases and V by 5 bases; bases with no gene match: 6. CDR3 sequence (DNA): TGTGCCAGCAGTCCGCAGGACAGGGCCACAGATACGCAGTATTTT. This gives the protein CASSPQDRATDTQYF.

V is TRBV30 and J is TRBJ1-1; the match to TRBD1 covers 10 bases. V lost 5 bases and J lost 1; bases outside the gene matches: 4. From germline, CDR1 is GTSNPN and CDR2 SVGIG (reference sequence). The CDR3 contains 14 residues. Written as DNA, the CDR3 is TGTGCCTGGGTAAGGACAGGGGGGAACACTGAAGCTTTCTTT. Protein sequence: CAWVRTGGNTEAFF. Looking up the rest from reference TRBV30 and TRBJ1-1 gives the full variable domain: SQTIHQWPATLVQPVGSPLSLECTVEGTSNPNLYWYRQAAGRGLQLLFYSVGIGQISSEVPQNLSASRPQDRQFILSSKKLLLSDSGFYLCAWVRTGGNTEAFFGQGTRLTVV.

DNA of the CDR3: TGCAGCGTCTGGGTGGGCGGGAGGACCTACAATGAGCAGTTCTTC. The encoded protein is CSVWVGGRTYNEQFF. The rearrangement uses TRBV29-1 and TRBJ2-1; 8 bases line up with TRBD2. V lost 6 bases to trimming and J lost 2 bases; unmatched junction nucleotides: 9. The germline V gene has CDR1 SQVTM and CDR2 ANQGSEA. The CDR3 consists of 15 residues.

The chain has TRBV7-9 and TRBJ1-5, with D maybe TRBD1 (5 bases). Germline V gene lookup returns CDR1 SEHNR and CDR2 FQNEAQ (reference sequence). V lost 5 bases and J 12 bases, leaving 14 bases between the germline ends. The CDR3 spans 12 residues. CDR3 sequence reads: CASSLTPGDQHF. CDR3 DNA: TGTGCCAGCAGCCTTACCCCGGGGGACCAGCATTTT.

V usage is TRBV7-3 and J usage is TRBJ2-2, with TRBD2 matching over 9 bases. V was clipped by 2 bases and J by 5 bases; unmatched bases: 3. This CDR3 spans 15 amino acids. The germline CDR1 and CDR2 sequences are SGHTA and FQGTGA. CDR3 bases: TGTGCCAGCAGCTTAGGGACTAGCACTACCGGGGAGCTGTTTTTT. It translates to CASSLGTSTTGELFF.

This clone was observed at least ten times. The rearrangement links TRBV7-9 to TRBJ1-4, with D unresolved. Germline-derived CDR1 and CDR2 are SEHNR and FQNEAQ (reference sequence). V was trimmed by 4 bases and J by 7 bases, leaving 16 bases between them. The CDR3 length is 15 residues. Here the CDR3 DNA reads TGTGCCAGCAGCTCGATGGAGGGAATCGGTGAAAAACTGTTTTTT. It encodes CASSSMEGIGEKLFF. Full variable domain (remainder filled in from reference TRBV7-9 and TRBJ1-4): DTGVSQNPRHKITKRGQNVTFRCDPISEHNRLYWYRQTLGQGPEFLTYFQNEAQLEKSRLLSDRFSAERPKGSFSTLEIQRTEQGDSAMYLCASSSMEGIGEKLFFGSGTQLSVL.

This clone was counted once. The chain combines TRBV6-1 with TRBJ1-2, with 7 bases that match TRBD1. Germline CDR1 and CDR2: MNHNS and SASEGT. The ends lost 6 bases at V and 2 bases at J; junction bases unmatched: 6. The CDR3 sequence is 14 residues long. CDR3 region: CASRRTGENYGYTF. CDR3 DNA sequence: TGTGCCAGCAGGAGGACAGGAGAAAACTATGGCTACACCTTC.

The rearrangement links TRBV7-8 to TRBJ2-5; the D is unclear. Between the trimmed V and J ends, which lost 6 bases and 5 bases, there was a span of 16 bases. The germline gives CDR1 SGHVS, CDR2 FQNEAQ. This CDR3 has 14 amino acids. In DNA, the CDR3 is TGTGCCAGCAGGCTTAGGTTAACGGAGGAGACCCAGTACTTC. It codes for CASRLRLTEETQYF.

The chain recombines TRBV16 with TRBJ1-2, with D perhaps matching TRBD1 (6 bases). V dropped 4 bases and J dropped 4 bases, with 19 bases sitting between them. From germline, CDR1 is KGHSY and CDR2 FQNENV. The CDR3 contains 16 residues. DNA of the CDR3: TGTGCCAGCAGCCCCGAAGGGGCGGACAGAGCCTATGGCTACACCTTC. Protein: CASSPEGADRAYGYTF.

The CDR3 nucleotides are TGTGCCACCTCCGGGACTAAAGGCTACACCTTC. This sequence encodes CATSGTKGYTF. The chain uses TRBV28 and TRBJ1-2; TRBD1 might be the D (5 bases). Between the trimmed V and J ends, which lost 10 bases and 8 bases, there was a span of 14 bases. This CDR3 is 11 amino acids long. Germline lookup yields CDR1 MDHEN and CDR2 SYDVKM.